Following are 23 T cell receptor beta chains from one sample sequenced in a study of regulatory T cells in long-lasting Graves disease. Building of the TCR beta libraries involved iRepertoire HTBI primers and Arm-PCR of CDR3 regions. TCRdb reanalysed the multiplex PCR reads using MiXCR and keeps one entry per CDR3 protein. Of roughly 700,000 distinct CDR3 sequences in the sample, around 30% were seen once. Time point: persistent/refractory GD, antithyroid drugs over 5 years with positive TRAb. PBMC-extracted RNA yielded the TCR library. Sequenced material: peripheral blood mononuclear cells (PBMCs), taken when the disease was refractory, from a patient treated with antithyroid drugs. The receptors derive from a female donor with Graves disease.

This clonotype was detected ten times or more. The V and J genes are TRBV6-1 and TRBJ1-1; the D gene is possibly TRBD1 (5 bases). The germline V gene encodes CDR1 MNHNS and CDR2 SASEGT. The V gene lost 5 bases and the J gene lost 0 bases, with 13 bases spanning the gap. The CDR3 loop spans 15 amino acids. The CDR3 reads CASSTTAGLNTEAFF. In DNA form, the CDR3 reads TGTGCCAGCAGTACGACCGCGGGGCTGAACACTGAAGCTTTCTTT.

This clonotype was detected many times. This chain connects TRBV12-3 or TRBV12-4 to TRBJ2-5; 8 bases are shared with TRBD1. The J segment lost 9 bases and the V segment lost 6 bases, leaving 15 bases of the junction unmatched. This CDR3 is 15 amino acids long. The CDR3 reads CASSRMGQVRAAQYF. The CDR3 nucleotides are TGTGCCAGCAGCCGCATGGGACAGGTCAGGGCGGCCCAGTACTTC.

This clonotype was observed a handful of times. The V gene is TRBV5-1, the J gene TRBJ1-1, with D possibly TRBD1 on 6 matching bases. Trimming cost V 2 bases and J 6 bases, with 11 bases left between them. This CDR3 comprises 13 residues. CDR1 SGHRS and CDR2 YFSETQ come from the germline V gene. The CDR3 sequence: CASSLTGFPEAFF. CDR3 coding DNA: TGCGCCAGCAGCTTAACAGGGTTCCCTGAAGCTTTCTTT.

The chain links TRBV5-1 to TRBJ1-2, with 9 bases aligning to TRBD1. Losses at the gene ends were 2 bases for V and 6 bases for J; bases not matched to a gene: 2. The germline V gene has CDR1 SGHRS and CDR2 YFSETQ. The CDR3 is 13 residues long. This CDR3 is CASSFDRGDGYTF. The CDR3 nucleotides are TGCGCCAGCAGCTTTGACAGGGGGGATGGCTACACCTTC.

The CDR3 sequence is CSLLGQAFGNGYTF. CDR3 DNA: TGCAGTTTGCTTGGGCAGGCCTTCGGGAATGGCTACACCTTC. The rearrangement uses TRBV20-1 and TRBJ1-2; D not resolved. Trimming cost V 8 bases and J 6 bases, with 22 bases left between them. CDR3 size: 14 residues. Germline V CDR1 and CDR2: DFQATT, SNEGSKA (reference sequence).

V is TRBV29-1 and J is TRBJ1-2, with D maybe TRBD1 (5 bases). Trimming cost V 3 bases and J 9 bases, with 11 bases left between them. In germline, CDR1 is SQVTM, CDR2 ANQGSEA. This CDR3 is 11 amino acids long. CDR3 region: CSVDQGGSYTF. DNA of the CDR3: TGCAGCGTTGACCAGGGAGGCAGCTACACCTTC.

The J gene is TRBJ1-4, the V gene TRBV3-1, with D tentatively TRBD1 (6 bases). The CDR3 is 12 residues long. V dropped 3 bases and J dropped 8 bases, with 7 bases sitting between them. Germline CDR1 is LGHDT and CDR2 is YNNKEL (reference sequence). The CDR3 region has the DNA TGTGCCAGCAGCCAGGACAGAGAAAAACTGTTTTTT. Residues: CASSQDREKLFF.

This clonotype was observed a handful of times. This sequence joins TRBV12-3 or TRBV12-4 and TRBJ2-5; 7 nucleotides line up with TRBD2. V lost 4 bases and J lost 7; bases outside the gene matches: 12. The CDR3 contains 15 residues. CDR3 nucleotides: TGTGCCAGCAGTTCTAATGGGGACTATCAGGGGACCCAGTACTTC. This codes for CASSSNGDYQGTQYF.

This clonotype turned up a few times. This chain uses TRBV5-1 with TRBJ2-7, with D unclear. Per the germline V gene, CDR1 is SGHRS and CDR2 is YFSETQ. CDR3 length: 14 amino acids. Trimming cost V 0 bases and J 0 bases, with 7 bases left between them. CDR3 sequence: CASSLESHSYEQYF. DNA of the CDR3: TGCGCCAGCAGCTTGGAGAGCCACTCCTACGAGCAGTACTTC.

The genes are TRBV2 and TRBJ1-3, with no clear D. The V gene lost 4 bases and the J gene lost 4 bases, with 11 bases spanning the gap. Germline V gives CDR1 SNHLY, CDR2 FYNNEI. The CDR3 extends over 14 amino acids. The CDR3 spells CASSASGRGNTIYF. The CDR3 DNA follows: TGTGCCAGCAGTGCATCAGGCAGGGGAAACACCATATATTTT.

This clonotype was counted at least ten times. This sequence joins TRBV28 and TRBJ2-5; 7 bases fit TRBD2. With 3 bases clipped from V and 4 bases from J, the junction kept 5 bases outside the gene matches. The CDR3 spans 14 residues. From germline, CDR1 is MDHEN and CDR2 SYDVKM. CDR3 residues: CASSFWGGRETQYF. The CDR3 DNA reads TGTGCCAGCAGTTTTTGGGGCGGGAGAGAGACCCAGTACTTC.

This clonotype was detected a few times. This chain uses TRBV2 with TRBJ2-3, with 7 bases that match TRBD2. The V gene's germline CDR1 is SNHLY and CDR2 FYNNEI. The CDR3 totals 17 residues. V lost 2 bases and J lost 0; bases outside the gene matches: 8. The CDR3 loop reads CASSEFLLAASTDTQYF. CDR3 sequence (DNA): TGTGCCAGCAGTGAATTCCTTCTAGCGGCTAGCACAGATACGCAGTATTTT.

V gene TRBV19 combines with J gene TRBJ1-1; TRBD1 agrees at 9 bases. J lost 7 bases, V lost 5 bases, and 8 bases had no gene match. This CDR3 spans 14 amino acids. From germline, CDR1 is LNHDA and CDR2 SQIVND (reference sequence). The CDR3 sequence is CASSRPGQGGEAFF. The CDR3 bases are TGTGCCAGTAGTCGACCGGGACAGGGAGGTGAAGCTTTCTTT.

The chain joins TRBV6-1 to TRBJ1-5; no reliable D call. The V gene lost 0 bases and the J gene lost 0 bases, with 9 bases spanning the gap. This CDR3 contains 16 residues. Looked up from germline, CDR1 is MNHNS and CDR2 is SASEGT. CDR3 sequence reads: CASSEARYYSNQPQHF. CDR3 in DNA: TGTGCCAGCAGTGAAGCGCGGTATTATAGCAATCAGCCCCAGCATTTT.

In this sample, this clonotype turned up a few times. Just one base apart from a much larger clone, this may be a read error. The chain joins TRBV6-1 to TRBJ1-1; no clear D gene. The CDR3 is made up of 12 amino acids. The V gene lost 11 bases and the J gene lost 5 bases, with 15 bases spanning the gap. Germline V CDR1 and CDR2: MNHNS, SASEGT. CDR3 region: CAGMLGGTEAFF. The CDR3 region has the DNA TGTGCCGGCATGTTGGGAGGGACTGAAGCTTTCTTT.

Ten or more counts support this clonotype. This CDR3 is CASSLNLAGGRETQYF. The DNA for the CDR3 is TGTGCCAGCAGCTTAAATCTAGCGGGAGGGCGGGAGACCCAGTACTTC. The chain recombines TRBV11-3 with TRBJ2-5; the match to TRBD2 covers 12 bases. The trim removed 2 bases at V and 5 bases at J, leaving 6 bases unmatched. This CDR3 contains 16 residues. CDR1 SGHNT and CDR2 YENEEA come from the germline V gene.

V usage is TRBV7-2 and J usage is TRBJ1-2, with a possible D match to TRBD1 (6 bases). Per germline, CDR1 SGHTA and CDR2 FQGNSA. The CDR3 covers 15 residues. V shed 5 bases and J shed 1 base, with 14 bases lying between them. This CDR3 reads CASSPYRAFNYGYTF. CDR3 in DNA: TGTGCCAGCAGCCCGTACAGGGCTTTTAACTATGGCTACACCTTC.

Turning to this clonotype: The conserved phenylalanine or tryptophan normally closing the CDR3 is absent here, so this likely arose from a read error. CDR3 protein: CASSRSPTGDYGYTS. The CDR3 coding sequence is TGTGCCAGCAGTCGCAGCCCGACAGGGGATTATGGCTACACCTCC. The rearrangement uses TRBV12-3 or TRBV12-4 and TRBJ1-2, with 8 bases fitting TRBD1. CDR3 length: 15 residues. The trim removed 5 bases at V and 5 bases at J, leaving 10 bases unmatched.

This chain uses TRBV9 with TRBJ1-1; D is uncertain. There are 15 residues in the CDR3. The ends were cut back, 4 bases at V and 1 base at J, with 14 bases in the middle. The germline gives CDR1 SGDLS, CDR2 YYNGEE. CDR3 amino acids: CASSSRGGGNTEAFF. The DNA of the CDR3 is TGTGCCAGCAGCTCTCGAGGTGGTGGGAACACTGAAGCTTTCTTT.

The chain couples TRBV28 to TRBJ2-7; D uncertain. V lost 4 bases and J 6 bases, leaving 10 bases between the germline ends. Germline lookup yields CDR1 MDHEN and CDR2 SYDVKM. CDR3 size: 12 residues. The CDR3 loop is CASSSVTGEQYF. The CDR3 bases are TGTGCCAGCAGTTCCGTGACGGGCGAGCAGTACTTC.

The table lists this clonotype with a few counts. This chain uses TRBV6-5 with TRBJ1-1; no clear D gene. V was trimmed by 2 bases and J by 4 bases, leaving 8 bases between them. Germline CDR1 reads MNHEY; CDR2 reads SVGAGI. The CDR3 has 13 residues. CDR3 protein: CASSYRSPTEAFF. CDR3 DNA: TGTGCCAGCAGTTACAGGAGTCCCACTGAAGCTTTCTTT.

V and J are TRBV19 and TRBJ1-5; D is unclear. Germline values: CDR1 LNHDA, CDR2 SQIVND (reference sequence). V lost 5 bases to trimming and J lost 4 bases, with 9 bases between them. This CDR3 has 13 amino acids. The chain's CDR3 is CASSSLTNQPQHF. In DNA form, the CDR3 reads TGTGCCAGTAGTTCGCTCACGAATCAGCCCCAGCATTTT.

This clonotype was counted between two and nine times. This chain joins TRBV25-1 and TRBJ2-5, with TRBD1 identical over 8 bases. CDR1 and CDR2 (germline): MGHDK, SYGVNS. The CDR3 is 15 amino acids. Losses at the gene ends were 6 bases for V and 5 bases for J; bases not matched to a gene: 11. The CDR3 region has the DNA TGTGCCAGCAGCCCCCCCGGGACAGGAAGTGAGACCCAGTACTTC. Protein sequence: CASSPPGTGSETQYF.